These 6 T cell receptor beta chains originate from one sample sequenced in a study of T cells in tuberculosis. The method was immunoSEQ multiplex PCR; TCRdb's version includes in-frame clones alone and lacks a portion of them. Altogether 20,000 to 25,000 clones are present, approximately 90% being singletons, with the ten largest covering 15% to 20%. Input material: PBMCs. These receptor sequences come from a donor aged 10-29 years with latent tuberculosis or without tuberculosis infection. Some clones in this sample may be carry-over from other donors' samples.

This sequence joins TRBV4-3 and TRBJ2-1; 12 bases are shared with TRBD2. V trimming: 2 bases; J trimming: 8 bases; junction bases outside the gene matches: 16. The germline V gene has CDR1 LGHNA and CDR2 YSLEER. The CDR3 sequence is 19 residues long. This chain's CDR3 is CASSQRVASGRALVDEQFF. In DNA, the CDR3 is TGCGCCAGCAGCCAAAGAGTGGCTAGCGGGAGGGCCTTGGTAGATGAGCAGTTCTTC.

This clone was picked up one time. V usage is TRBV13 and J usage is TRBJ1-5; 7 bases match TRBD1. Germline CDR1 reads PRHDT; CDR2 reads FYEKMQ (reference sequence). V was pared by 5 bases and J by 4 bases, with 2 bases of the junction left unmatched. CDR3 size: 13 residues. The CDR3 loop is CASSQGGNQPQHF. The CDR3 DNA follows: TGTGCCAGCAGCCAGGGGGGTAATCAGCCCCAGCATTTT.

The chain uses TRBV28 and TRBJ2-7, with D perhaps TRBD2 (5 bases). The CDR3 is 13 amino acids. Germline CDR1 is MDHEN and CDR2 is SYDVKM. V gave up 7 bases and J gave up 1 base, with 11 bases separating them. In DNA, the CDR3 is TGTGCCAGCACCAACCCGGGGTCCTACGAGCAGTACTTC. Translation: CASTNPGSYEQYF.

V gene TRBV5-1 combines with J gene TRBJ2-5, with D possibly matching TRBD2 (6 bases). From germline, CDR1 is SGHRS and CDR2 YFSETQ. Trimming stripped 6 bases from V and 5 bases from J, with 29 bases between. The CDR3 totals 18 residues. CDR3 amino acids: CASTPAGLGGEVGETQYF. The CDR3 DNA reads TGCGCCAGCACCCCCGCTGGTCTTGGAGGGGAGGTTGGGGAGACCCAGTACTTC.

The rearrangement links TRBV5-1 to TRBJ2-7; 7 nucleotides line up with TRBD1. The V gene's germline CDR1 is SGHRS and CDR2 YFSETQ. The ends lost 3 bases at V and 2 bases at J; junction bases unmatched: 5. This CDR3 is built from 14 residues. This CDR3 reads CASSSGTVPYEQYF. CDR3 sequence (DNA): TGCGCCAGCAGCTCGGGGACAGTCCCCTACGAGCAGTACTTC.

The chain has TRBV7-2 and TRBJ2-7, with TRBD2 matching 8 bases. V trimming: 1 base; J trimming: 6 bases; junction bases outside the gene matches: 8. This CDR3 comprises 15 residues. CDR1 and CDR2 from the germline V gene are SGHTA and FQGNSA. The CDR3 region is CASSLGLRGGGEQYF. The CDR3 DNA follows: TGTGCCAGCAGCTTAGGCCTCCGGGGGGGCGGCGAGCAGTACTTC.